One sample yielded the 28 T cell receptor beta chains listed below, sequenced in a study of T cells after yellow fever vaccination (dated by TCRdb to between 2018 and 2021). This sample's treatment or condition label indicates: live attenuated yellow fever vaccine strain. The library was produced with 5' RACE. Sequencing relied on an Illumina HiSeq 2500. TCRdb reprocessed the public reads (quality trimming at Q25 with fastp, clone calling with MiXCR) and kept in-frame beta chains. Rows with one shared CDR3 protein collapse into an entry with the most common genes and DNA. The sample yields about 360,000 distinct CDR3 sequences; around 6.4% were counted once. Approximately 16% of the sample is held by the ten biggest clonotypes. Specimen: PBMCs, collected 5 days after the yellow fever booster vaccination. The receptors originated from a man aged 30 to 39 who received the YFV17D yellow fever vaccine.

This clonotype showed up just a few times. V and J are TRBV6-1 and TRBJ2-3; D is unresolved. V was pared by 2 bases and J by 6 bases, with 15 bases between. The germline V gene has CDR1 MNHNS and CDR2 SASEGT. CDR3 length: 15 amino acids. The CDR3 sequence: CASSERRTAIDTQYF. DNA of the CDR3: TGTGCCAGCAGTGAACGGCGAACCGCAATCGATACGCAGTATTTT.

The sample holds a few counts of this clonotype. V usage is TRBV29-1 and J usage is TRBJ2-2, with 7 bases lining up with TRBD1. The CDR3 has 15 amino acids. Germline V gene lookup returns CDR1 SQVTM and CDR2 ANQGSEA. The junction had 13 bases not matched to a gene; V was cut back by 6 bases and J by 6 bases. This chain's CDR3 is CSVKMGTEIPGELFF. CDR3 bases: TGCAGCGTCAAAATGGGGACAGAAATCCCCGGGGAGCTGTTTTTT.

This clonotype was seen only a few times. V usage is TRBV6-1 and J usage is TRBJ2-7, with TRBD2 matching over 8 bases. The germline gives CDR1 MNHNS, CDR2 SASEGT. This CDR3 has 16 residues. V dropped 4 bases and J dropped 2; count of bases not matched to a gene: 10. The CDR3 DNA reads TGTGCCAGCAGTGGGAGATCCGGGACTAGGACCTACGAGCAGTACTTC. This sequence encodes CASSGRSGTRTYEQYF.

This clonotype has a count of ten or more. The chain employs TRBV2 and TRBJ2-5; possibly TRBD1 for D (6 bases). This CDR3 is 12 amino acids long. The V end lost 6 bases, the J end lost 3 bases, and 8 bases lay between the germline ends. Germline V gives CDR1 SNHLY, CDR2 FYNNEI. Here the CDR3 reads CASRGAEETQYF. Written as DNA, the CDR3 is TGTGCCAGCAGGGGGGCGGAAGAGACCCAGTACTTC.

The sample holds many counts of this clonotype. The chain carries TRBV24-1 and TRBJ2-5; D remains ambiguous. Germline assignment: CDR1 KGHDR and CDR2 SFDVKD. The CDR3 is 14 residues long. Trimming shortened V by 1 base and J by 0 bases, and 5 bases separated the two germline ends. CDR3 bases: TGTGCCACCAGTGATTTTCGGTACCAAGAGACCCAGTACTTC. Protein product: CATSDFRYQETQYF.

The chain's CDR3 is CASSLSPGQGKVGELFF. The CDR3 DNA reads TGTGCCAGCAGCCTATCTCCGGGACAGGGGAAGGTCGGGGAGCTGTTTTTT. The V call is TRBV3-1, the J call TRBJ2-2, with 10 bases lining up with TRBD1. The germline V gene has CDR1 LGHDT and CDR2 YNNKEL (reference sequence). CDR3 length equals 17 residues. The ends lost 4 bases at V and 7 bases at J; junction bases unmatched: 12.

This clonotype was detected many times. The J gene is TRBJ2-7, the V gene TRBV28, with D possibly TRBD1 on 6 matching bases. V lost 8 bases and J 3 bases, leaving 14 bases between the germline ends. Germline CDR1 and CDR2: MDHEN and SYDVKM. The CDR3 contains 13 residues. DNA of the CDR3: TGTGCCAGCTACAACAGGGACAACTACGAGCAGTACTTC. Translated, it gives CASYNRDNYEQYF.

This chain connects TRBV20-1 to TRBJ2-7; TRBD2 matches 10 bases. This CDR3 spans 15 amino acids. Per the germline V gene, CDR1 is DFQATT and CDR2 is SNEGSKA (reference sequence). V gave up 3 bases and J gave up 6 bases; unmatched junction bases: 11. The CDR3 is CSASPGLAPWAEQYF. The CDR3 nucleotides are TGCAGTGCTAGCCCGGGACTAGCGCCGTGGGCCGAGCAGTACTTC.

In its sample, this clonotype was seen many times. The chain employs TRBV20-1 and TRBJ2-1, with TRBD2 matching 10 bases. Losses at the gene ends were 4 bases for V and 3 bases for J; bases not matched to a gene: 6. The CDR3 totals 15 residues. Germline lookup yields CDR1 DFQATT and CDR2 SNEGSKA (reference sequence). The CDR3 DNA reads TGCAGTGCTACCGTCTCTAGCGGGAGCTACAATGAGCAGTTCTTC. It yields the protein CSATVSSGSYNEQFF.

There are many counts of this clonotype. V usage is TRBV12-3 or TRBV12-4 and J usage is TRBJ2-1; D remains unclear. This CDR3 contains 13 residues. Trimming removed 5 bases at V and 1 base at J, with 6 bases between. Here the CDR3 reads CASSKPSYNEQFF. In DNA form, the CDR3 reads TGTGCCAGCAGTAAGCCTTCCTACAATGAGCAGTTCTTC.

This clonotype was seen at least ten times. The chain links TRBV5-5 to TRBJ2-5; TRBD2 matches 12 bases. The CDR3 covers 16 residues. V shed 4 bases, J shed 3 bases, and the junction held 7 bases outside the gene matches. Germline loops: CDR1 SGHKS, CDR2 YYEKEE (reference sequence). The CDR3 DNA is TGTGCCAGCAGCACGACTAGCGGGAGTGGTAAAGAGACCCAGTACTTC. The encoded protein is CASSTTSGSGKETQYF.

This clonotype has more than one count but fewer than ten. The V call is TRBV12-3 or TRBV12-4, the J call TRBJ2-2; D is perhaps TRBD2 (6 bases). The CDR3 totals 15 residues. Trimming took 7 bases from V and 0 from J, leaving 12 bases between them. CDR3 protein: CASTLGGPNTGELFF. In DNA, the CDR3 is TGTGCCAGCACTTTGGGGGGACCGAACACCGGGGAGCTGTTTTTT.

This clonotype was picked up a small number of times. The rearrangement links TRBV5-4 to TRBJ2-3; 10 bases map to TRBD2. CDR1 and CDR2 (germline): SGHNT, YYREEE (reference sequence). The trim removed 1 base at V and 6 bases at J, leaving 8 bases unmatched. The CDR3 is 16 amino acids. The CDR3 DNA sequence: TGTGCCAGCAGCTTGAGACTAGCGGGCTCGGGGGATACGCAGTATTTT. Protein: CASSLRLAGSGDTQYF.

The chain carries TRBV20-1 and TRBJ2-2; D may be TRBD1 or TRBD2 (6 bases each). Trimming left V 6 bases short and J 3 bases short, with 8 bases between. CDR1 and CDR2 from the germline V gene are DFQATT and SNEGSKA (reference sequence). The CDR3 runs to 12 residues. The DNA of the CDR3 is TGCAGTGCAAGGGGGGACACCGGGGAGCTGTTTTTT. Protein: CSARGDTGELFF.

This clonotype turned up a few times. The CDR3 is CASSPFGQAGYGYTF. CDR3 in DNA: TGTGCCAGCTCACCTTTCGGACAGGCTGGCTATGGCTACACCTTC. The chain links TRBV18 to TRBJ1-2, with 7 bases lining up with TRBD1. The CDR3 length is 15 residues. CDR1 is KGHSH, CDR2 LQKENI, per germline. Trimming at V came to 3 bases and at J to 4 bases, leaving 8 bases not matched to a gene.

J is TRBJ2-1 and V is TRBV6-2 or TRBV6-3; no reliable D call. V was shortened by 2 bases and J by 0 bases, with 8 bases between the two germline ends. Germline assignment: CDR1 MNHEY and CDR2 SVGEGT. The length of the CDR3 is 15 residues. Here the CDR3 reads CASSYQVISYNEQFF. The CDR3 region has the DNA TGTGCCAGCAGTTACCAGGTCATCTCCTACAATGAGCAGTTCTTC.

This clonotype was observed a few times. This chain connects TRBV7-6 to TRBJ1-6; D is possibly TRBD1 (6 bases). Germline-derived CDR1 and CDR2 are SGHVS and FNYEAQ. Deletions cut 6 bases from V and 14 bases from J, with 17 bases between. The CDR3 totals 13 residues. CDR3 nucleotide sequence: TGTGCCAGCAGTCCTACAGGGTTTAAAGCCCTCCACTTT. Residues: CASSPTGFKALHF.

V and J are TRBV6-5 and TRBJ1-2; no clear D. Per germline, CDR1 MNHEY and CDR2 SVGAGI. This CDR3 has 15 amino acids. Trimming stripped 5 bases from V and 4 bases from J, with 17 bases between. Here the CDR3 reads CASSTRRPGGYGYTF. The DNA for the CDR3 is TGTGCCAGCAGTACCCGAAGGCCGGGTGGCTATGGCTACACCTTC.

The chain is built from TRBV6-6 and TRBJ2-7, with 9 bases lining up with TRBD1. The CDR3 is 13 amino acids. Germline trimming cut 5 bases from V and 4 bases from J; bases unmatched to any gene: 3. CDR1 MNHNY and CDR2 SVGAGI come from the germline V gene (reference sequence). The CDR3 sequence: CASSNRGLYEQYF. The CDR3 nucleotides are TGTGCCAGCAGTAACAGGGGGCTGTACGAGCAGTACTTC.

This clonotype was seen a handful of times. The chain employs TRBV2 and TRBJ2-7, with TRBD1 matching 9 bases. The V gene end was trimmed by 6 bases and the J gene end by 5 bases; junction bases not matched to a gene: 8. This CDR3 spans 14 amino acids. Germline V lookup: CDR1 SNHLY, CDR2 FYNNEI. As DNA, the CDR3 is TGTGCCAGCAGACCGGGACAGGGTAGACACGAGCAGTACTTC. Encoded protein: CASRPGQGRHEQYF. Full variable domain (rest looked up from reference TRBV2 and TRBJ2-7): EPEVTQTPSHQVTQMGQEVILRCVPISNHLYFYWYRQILGQKVEFLVSFYNNEISEKSEIFDDQFSVERPDGSNFTLKIRSTKLEDSAMYFCASRPGQGRHEQYFGPGTRLTVT.

In this sample, this clonotype turned up many times. The chain combines TRBV29-1 with TRBJ2-6; a possible D gene is TRBD1 (5 bases). V lost 2 bases to trimming and J lost 3 bases, with 17 bases between them. This CDR3 is built from 17 residues. Germline lookup yields CDR1 SQVTM and CDR2 ANQGSEA. The CDR3 protein is CSVETVREKGGANVLTF. The DNA for the CDR3 is TGCAGCGTTGAAACTGTCAGGGAAAAAGGTGGGGCCAACGTCCTGACTTTC. Using reference TRBV29-1 and TRBJ2-6 for the parts outside the CDR3, the full variable domain is SAVISQKPSRDICQRGTSLTIQCQVDSQVTMMFWYRQQPGQSLTLIATANQGSEATYESGFVIDKFPISRPNLTFSTLTVSNMSPEDSSIYLCSVETVREKGGANVLTFGAGSRLTVL.

This clonotype was recorded at least ten times. The CDR3 nucleotides are TGTGCCAGCAGCCAAGGGCGTCGACTAGCGGGGCGCGGCTCCTACAATGAGCAGTTCTTC. It yields the protein CASSQGRRLAGRGSYNEQFF. The rearrangement links TRBV3-1 to TRBJ2-1; 11 positions match TRBD2. The germline CDR1 and CDR2 sequences are LGHDT and YNNKEL (reference sequence). V shed 1 base and J 0 bases; nucleotides not matched to a gene: 11. The CDR3 length is 20 residues.

This clonotype occurred a few times. The rearrangement joins TRBV10-3 to TRBJ2-5; D gene ambiguous. Germline V gene data show CDR1 as ENHRY and CDR2 as SYGVKD. CDR3 length: 15 amino acids. The germline V and J ends were trimmed by 8 bases and 2 bases, with 18 bases remaining between them. Here the CDR3 DNA reads TGTGCCATCGCCGTATCCCTTTGGGGTCAAGAGACCCAGTACTTC. The encoded protein is CAIAVSLWGQETQYF.

There are many counts of this clonotype. This chain joins TRBV4-1 and TRBJ2-5; 7 bases match TRBD1. Germline lookup yields CDR1 MGHRA and CDR2 YSYEKL. The CDR3 length is 15 residues. Trimming took 1 base from V and 5 from J; bases not matched to a gene: 7. The DNA of the CDR3 is TGCGCCAGCAGCCAAGTCCCAGGGGGTTGGGAGACCCAGTACTTC. Encoded protein: CASSQVPGGWETQYF.

The genes are TRBV7-9 and TRBJ2-1; D could derive from TRBD1 or TRBD2 (5 bases each). The CDR3 is made up of 13 amino acids. Germline-derived CDR1 and CDR2 are SEHNR and FQNEAQ (reference sequence). The V end was cut by 1 base, the J end by 10 bases, with 11 bases between. As DNA, the CDR3 is TGTGCCAGCAGCTTAGACCCCCGGGACGAGCAGTTCTTC. Translating it yields CASSLDPRDEQFF.

The V and J genes are TRBV4-2 and TRBJ2-7, with D perhaps matching TRBD1 (6 bases). The germline gives CDR1 LGHNA, CDR2 YNFKEQ. The CDR3 is 16 residues long. Deletions cut 9 bases from V and 2 bases from J, with 23 bases between. The DNA of the CDR3 is TGTGCCAGGAGTCCCGGGACACTCAACTCCCCCTACGAGCAGTACTTC. This gives the protein CARSPGTLNSPYEQYF.

Ten or more counts support this clonotype. The chain combines TRBV15 with TRBJ2-5; 8 bases agree with TRBD1. V trimming: 4 bases; J trimming: 5 bases; junction bases outside the gene matches: 12. The germline gives CDR1 LNHNV, CDR2 YYDKDF (reference sequence). The length of the CDR3 is 16 residues. Written as DNA, the CDR3 is TGTGCCACCAGCAAAGCCCGGGACAGGATGAGGGAGACCCAGTACTTC. It translates to CATSKARDRMRETQYF.

There are many counts of this clonotype. This chain connects TRBV4-1 to TRBJ2-4; 9 bases agree with TRBD1. The CDR3 is made up of 14 amino acids. J gave up 7 bases and V 2 bases, and 3 bases lay outside the gene matches. The V gene's germline CDR1 is MGHRA and CDR2 YSYEKL. CDR3 in amino acids: CASSQSGQGNIQYF. The CDR3 DNA is TGCGCCAGCAGCCAATCCGGACAGGGGAACATTCAGTACTTC.